The source of this T cell receptor (beta chain) is a study of CD8 T cells in Susac syndrome. RNA, at about 0.45 to 1 ug, was reverse transcribed with random hexamers. One entry per CDR3 protein results from TCRdb running MiXCR on the immunoSEQ multiplex PCR reads. The sample includes almost 450,000 distinct CDR3 sequences, more than 80% of them seen just once. The germline V gene has CDR1 LGHDT and CDR2 YNNKEL (reference sequence). Trimming removed 1 base from V and 2 bases from J; junction bases left unmatched: 5. CDR3 length: 17 residues. This TCR was sampled from a human donor with multiple sclerosis. V is TRBV3-1 and J is TRBJ2-5; 12 bases fit TRBD2. The source material was CD8+ T cells from PBMCs. CDR3 protein: CASSQGVLAGGQETQYF. In DNA form, the CDR3 reads TGTGCCAGCAGCCAAGGGGTCCTAGCGGGAGGGCAAGAGACCCAGTACTTC.